This TCR beta chain was captured by sequencing in a study of blood T cell repertoires in COVID-19. Sequencing used immunoSEQ multiplex PCR; TCRdb keeps in-frame clones, though not all of them. Here the sample spans approximately 210,000 clones, roughly 82% being singletons. CDR1 is MNHEY, CDR2 SVGAGI, per germline. V was shortened by 6 bases and J by 1 base, with 13 bases between the two germline ends. The CDR3 totals 14 residues. The sequencing input was peripheral blood. This sequence originates from a woman aged 35 to 49 with acute or convalescent COVID-19. This sequence joins TRBV6-5 and TRBJ2-7; the D is unclear. The DNA for the CDR3 is TGTGCCAGCAGCAATGGGCCGGAATCCTACGAGCAGTACTTC. It codes for CASSNGPESYEQYF.